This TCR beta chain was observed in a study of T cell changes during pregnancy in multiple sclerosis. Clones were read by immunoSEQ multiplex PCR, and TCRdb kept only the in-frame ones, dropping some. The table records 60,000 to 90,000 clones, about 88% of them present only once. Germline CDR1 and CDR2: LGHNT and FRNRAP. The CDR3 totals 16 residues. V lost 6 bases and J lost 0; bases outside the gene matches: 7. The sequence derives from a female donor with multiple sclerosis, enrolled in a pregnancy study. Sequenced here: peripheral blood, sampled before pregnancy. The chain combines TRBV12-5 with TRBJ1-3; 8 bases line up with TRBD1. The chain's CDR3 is CASGLGQGLSGNTIYF. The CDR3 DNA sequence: TGTGCTAGTGGCCTAGGACAGGGCCTCTCTGGAAACACCATATATTTT.